This T cell receptor beta chain stems from a study of cytomegalovirus exposure and HLA in healthy donors. Study-wide points: A later examination showed that TCR association rates differed by HLA locus, with DRB1 most and HLA-C fewest. Some V segments could not be told apart, so they were left out, TRBV6-2 and TRBV6-3 among them. Rare TCR sequences dominated, though some public TCRs recurred in many donors. After further analysis at a later stage, some 15,000 TCR beta sequences were associated with HLA alleles at 0.05 false discovery rate.

Unmatched junction bases numbered 9, after V lost 5 bases and J lost 8 bases. Germline lookup yields CDR1 SGHTA and CDR2 FQGNSA. CDR3 size: 14 residues. PCR employed 60 Vbeta and 13 Jbeta primers. TCRdb keeps only in-frame clones here, not all; method: immunoSEQ multiplex PCR. The sample yields over 90,000 clones, more than 70% seen once. In the case of this clone: Its cognate antigen is unknown.

The material sequenced was PBMCs. The TCR comes from a woman aged 55-69 years in good health and CMV-seropositive. This chain joins TRBV7-2 and TRBJ1-1; 9 nucleotides line up with TRBD1. The CDR3 reads CASSDFTGGLEAFF. CDR3 DNA sequence: TGTGCCAGCAGCGACTTCACAGGGGGCCTAGAAGCTTTCTTT.